The source of this T cell receptor beta chain is a study of blood T cell repertoires in COVID-19 (dated by TCRdb to 2020 to 2022). Background for the entire study: The collaborator samples originated in the United States, Italy and Spain and spanned the acute and convalescent phases of COVID-19. Where HLA class I and class II types were available, the types were taken from metadata supplied by the sample provider, not from assay-based typing. The repertoires were released in a freely available public database intended as a resource for research on the immune response to SARS-CoV-2. The prospective study material was composed of cDNA or gDNA derived from T cells, B-cell-depleted T cells, or PBMCs. Sample metadata almost always included a de-identified subject ID, COVID-19 status, age in years and sex. Samples came from the ongoing ImmuneRACE study (first 160 participants) plus 1,254 subjects from 6 global collaborators. Deeply sampled blood TCRbeta repertoires from subjects exposed to, actively infected with, or recovered from COVID-19 were included in the dataset.

This clone is a singleton in its sample. Which antigen it targets is not known. Per-base qualities were not stored, and no clone one base away is much larger. Based on the germline V gene (reference sequence), the CDR1 and CDR2 sequences are GTSNPN and SVGIG. V lost 3 bases and J lost 7 bases, and the count of bases not matched to a germline gene is 7. Spanning cysteine to phenylalanine, the CDR3 consists of 14 amino acids. Left in the record is the CDR3 DNA by itself, 42 bases read in frame from the first base. TCRbeta CDR3 regions were amplified from genomic DNA by means of the immunoSEQ Assay, a bias-controlled multiplex PCR. The paper's processing steps were these. Within the assay, amplification of reference gene primers was used to estimate how many nucleated cells each sample contained. To quantify the absolute abundance of each unique TCRbeta CDR3 rearrangement, sequence reads were collapsed and filtered. Productive Simpson clonality was computed per sample as the square root of Simpson's diversity index over productive rearrangements. TCRdb carries this immuneACCESS record with in-frame sequences only. Its versions omit some clonotypes, under half of them owing to an unresolved V gene in the studies checked, with the rest unexplained. The DNA gave D and trimming, while V, J and clone size come from that table. The sample table contains 200,000 or so clones; only one count was recorded for roughly 80% of them. The ten largest make up roughly 5% of the sample.

The paper as a whole reports these results and caveats: The amount of clinical and demographic metadata varied by source and participant and was provided uncurated.

Enrolling through a virtual design, the prospective study's participants ranged in age from roughly 18 to 90 years and lived across around 25 United States geographic areas. In the prospective study, participants were assigned to cohorts based on the clinical history participants reported in a screening survey and a study questionnaire. Exposed participants had been in contact, within 2 weeks of entering the study, with a person who had a PCR-confirmed or clinician-diagnosed case of COVID-19. Each participant in the prospective study had whole blood, serum and a nasopharyngeal or oropharyngeal swab collected by mobile phlebotomists. Over an approximately 2-month period, participants in the prospective study had the option of providing additional blood draws and questionnaires. Prospective study blood samples were shipped either frozen or at room temperature before DNA extraction.

This chain is built from TRBV30 and TRBJ1-2; TRBD1 agrees with 11 junctional bases. This receptor was taken from a woman aged 50 to 60 who had been exposed to COVID-19. Sequences were obtained from PBMCs or T cells enriched from blood (not recorded which). The CDR3 reads CAWSSGQGARGYTF. The nucleotide sequence reads as follows: TGTGCCTGGAGCTCCGGACAGGGGGCGCGTGGCTACACCTTC.